Here is one T cell receptor beta chain with its context. The data are from a study of blood T cell repertoires in COVID-19. For the study at large: Acute and convalescent COVID-19 samples came from the United States, Italy and Spain. Sources were T cells, B-cell-depleted T cells, or PBMCs; the material itself was cDNA or gDNA.

Libraries were prepared by immunoSEQ multiplex PCR; TCRdb keeps only in-frame clonotypes and omits some of them. The sample records over 90,000 clones, about nine tenths being singletons. Germline CDR1 SEHNR, CDR2 FQNEAQ (reference sequence). J gave up 2 bases and V 5 bases, and 7 bases lay outside the gene matches. This CDR3 region has 15 residues. The chain links TRBV7-9 to TRBJ2-3; 7 bases are shared with TRBD1. The source is a man in his forties or fifties with acute or convalescent COVID-19. Sequences were obtained from peripheral blood. Here the CDR3 reads CASSRGTVVTDTQYF. CDR3 DNA: TGTGCCAGCAGCCGTGGGACAGTAGTCACAGATACGCAGTATTTT. The full variable domain, its missing parts supplied by reference TRBV7-9 and TRBJ2-3, is DTGVSQNPRHKITKRGQNVTFRCDPISEHNRLYWYRQTLGQGPEFLTYFQNEAQLEKSRLLSDRFSAERPKGSFSTLEIQRTEQGDSAMYLCASSRGTVVTDTQYFGPGTRLTVL.